This paragraph reports one TCR beta chain. What it binds is unknown. The sample originates from a study of cytomegalovirus exposure and HLA in healthy donors. Study as a whole: A data release that came early held roughly 85 million unique TCRs from HLA-typed donors.

Use of 60 Vbeta and 13 Jbeta primers characterized the PCR. The assay was immunoSEQ multiplex PCR, and TCRdb's table has in-frame clones only and misses some. Of 130,000 or so clones listed, over 60% are singletons. Study conclusions and caveats: Earlier analysis looked at TCR beta V segments, and most were productive about 90% or about 30% of the time. Immune exposure information available was restricted to CMV serostatus. Association with HLA alleles at 0.05 false discovery rate was found for around 17,000 TCR beta sequences in a later analysis.

This TCR was recovered from a female donor in good health and CMV-seronegative. Input material: PBMCs.

This CDR3 is CASRFASSASGRATDTQYF. DNA for the CDR3: TGTGCCAGCAGATTCGCATCGTCGGCTAGCGGGAGGGCCACAGATACGCAGTATTTT. The V gene is TRBV27, the J gene TRBJ2-3; TRBD2 agrees at 12 bases. Trimming took 6 bases from V and 2 from J; bases not matched to a gene: 15. The CDR3 totals 19 residues. In germline, CDR1 is MNHEY, CDR2 SMNVEV (reference sequence).